This TCR beta chain was found in a study of blood T cells in healthy people across ages. The CDR3 loop spans 14 amino acids. CDR1 is SEHNR and CDR2 is FQNEAQ in the germline V gene (reference sequence). Between the trimmed V and J ends, which lost 1 base and 6 bases, there was a span of 13 bases. A second PCR, run for roughly 7 to 11 cycles, used a sample-barcoded 5' primer plus a J-beta primer mix. TCRdb passed the 5' RACE reads through MiXCR, listing each CDR3 protein once. The data hold under 2,000,000 distinct CDR3 sequences, with about 49% observed a single time. There were healthy Caucasian individuals from Russia, aged roughly 6 to 90, serving as donors. This clonotype showed up many times.

The sequenced sample was blood. The TCR was taken from a woman aged 40 to 55 in good health. V usage is TRBV7-9 and J usage is TRBJ2-7, with D hard to call. In nucleotides, the CDR3 is TGTGCCAGCAGCTTAGAAGGCAGATCAGGCGAGCAGTACTTC. Residues: CASSLEGRSGEQYF.